This TCR delta chain was found in a study of gamma-delta chains in newborns, infants, children. Study at large: Polyclonal expansion of innate γδ T cells after birth follows microbial exposure.

CDR1 GEAIGNYY and CDR2 EKD come from the germline V gene. This CDR3 comprises 14 residues. The V gene lost 5 bases and the J gene lost 2 bases, with 6 bases spanning the gap. By share of the sample, this clone is medium-sized. TCRdb fed the reads into CATT to redo clone calling. Here the sample spans roughly 6,100 delta-chain clones, over 2.5% being singletons. Sequencing was carried out using blood. The receptor was isolated from a child who was a newborn, infant or young child, either healthy, febrile or measles-vaccinated (not recorded which). The chain links TRDV2 to TRDJ3; D may be TRDD3 (6 bases). DNA for the CDR3: TGTGCCTGTGGGGATACCTGGGACACCCGACAGATGTTTTTC. Its protein product is CACGDTWDTRQMFF.